The clone carrying this TCR beta chain was picked up one time. The germline V gene encodes CDR1 MNHEY and CDR2 SVGEGT. The V gene end was trimmed by 5 bases and the J gene end by 0 bases; junction bases not matched to a gene: 12. The CDR3 is made up of 19 amino acids. The data originate from a study of blood T cell repertoires in COVID-19. Study-wide context: The study drew acute and convalescent COVID-19 samples from the United States, Italy and Spain.

Authors' processing steps: The assay estimated nucleated cells by amplifying reference gene primers. Data came from immunoSEQ multiplex PCR; TCRdb stores just in-frame clones and leaves some out. V and J calls and clone size come straight from that table; D and trimming were deduced from the DNA. The sample includes roughly 250,000 clones, over 75% of them seen just once. Sequences were obtained from peripheral blood. The rearrangement joins TRBV6-2 or TRBV6-3 to TRBJ1-6; 8 bases map to TRBD1. The receptor's source is a human donor in a cohort sampled during active COVID-19. The CDR3 loop reads CASSVTPGTGSSYNSPLHF. In DNA, the CDR3 is TGTGCCAGCAGTGTAACCCCCGGGACAGGAAGCTCCTATAATTCACCCCTCCACTTT.